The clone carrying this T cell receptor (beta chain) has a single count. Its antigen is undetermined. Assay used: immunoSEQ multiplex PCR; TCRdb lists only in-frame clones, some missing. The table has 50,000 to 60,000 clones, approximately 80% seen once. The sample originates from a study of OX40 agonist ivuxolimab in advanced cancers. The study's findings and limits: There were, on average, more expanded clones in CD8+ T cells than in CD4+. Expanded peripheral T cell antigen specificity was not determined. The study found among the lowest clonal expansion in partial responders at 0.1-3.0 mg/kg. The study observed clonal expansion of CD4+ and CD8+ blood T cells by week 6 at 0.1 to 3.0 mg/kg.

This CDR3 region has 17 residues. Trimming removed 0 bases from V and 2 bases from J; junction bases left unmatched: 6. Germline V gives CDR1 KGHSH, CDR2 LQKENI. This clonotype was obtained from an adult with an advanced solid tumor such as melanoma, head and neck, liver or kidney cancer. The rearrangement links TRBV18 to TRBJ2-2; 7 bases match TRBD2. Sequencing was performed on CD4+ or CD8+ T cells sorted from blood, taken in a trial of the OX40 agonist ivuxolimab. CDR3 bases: TGTGCCAGCTCACCACCGGGGGGGAATTCAAACACCGGGGAGCTGTTTTTT. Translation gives CASSPPGGNSNTGELFF.